The 21 T cell receptor beta chains below were found in one sample sequenced in a study of T cells in Graves' hyperthyroidism and ophthalmopathy. Regions amplified from RNA transcripts were the TCR beta CDR3 regions. HTBI primers were employed in a first-round RT-PCR of the TCR CDR3. One entry per CDR3 protein, called by TCRdb with MiXCR from the multiplex PCR reads. The sample holds about 52,000 distinct CDR3 sequences, roughly half seen once. Sequencing used blood. The receptors originated from a woman between 45 and 60 years old with Graves' ophthalmopathy.

Many counts were recorded for this clonotype. J is TRBJ2-1 and V is TRBV12-5; D unresolved. The germline V and J ends were trimmed by 0 bases and 4 bases, with 10 bases remaining between them. Per the germline V gene, CDR1 is LGHNT and CDR2 is FRNRAP. The CDR3 contains 15 residues. The CDR3 nucleotides read TGTGCTAGTGGTTTGGTACAAGGATCTTACAATGAGCAGTTCTTC. It yields the protein CASGLVQGSYNEQFF.

J is TRBJ2-5 and V is TRBV29-1; TRBD2 might be the D (6 bases). V lost 7 bases and J lost 1, with 16 bases in between. Per germline, CDR1 SQVTM and CDR2 ANQGSEA. The CDR3 totals 14 residues. The CDR3 DNA reads as TGCAGCGCGCGGGATAGAGCGTTCCAAGAGACCCAGTACTTC. Translated: CSARDRAFQETQYF. Full variable domain (rest looked up from reference TRBV29-1 and TRBJ2-5): SAVISQKPSRDICQRGTSLTIQCQVDSQVTMMFWYRQQPGQSLTLIATANQGSEATYESGFVIDKFPISRPNLTFSTLTVSNMSPEDSSIYLCSARDRAFQETQYFGPGTRLLVL.

This clonotype was picked up many times. The chain uses TRBV7-3 and TRBJ2-3; possible D gene TRBD2, 6 bases. This CDR3 has 13 residues. Germline V gene lookup returns CDR1 SGHTA and CDR2 FQGTGA. Trimming took 5 bases from V and 4 from J, leaving 10 bases between them. Written as DNA, the CDR3 is TGTGCCAGCAGCCAGGAGGGACCAGATACGCAGTATTTT. Its protein is CASSQEGPDTQYF.

This sequence joins TRBV7-9 and TRBJ2-7; D is ambiguous. CDR1 and CDR2 (germline): SEHNR, FQNEAQ (reference sequence). This CDR3 comprises 12 residues. V was clipped by 5 bases and J by 0 bases, with 5 bases between them. CDR3 amino acids: CASSKYSYEQYF. The CDR3 DNA sequence: TGTGCCAGCAGCAAATACTCCTACGAGCAGTACTTC.

Note on this clonotype: One end of the junction fails to match germline, which may point to a read error. The chain couples TRBV20-1 to TRBJ2-5; 7 nucleotides match TRBD1. The V gene's germline CDR1 is DFQATT and CDR2 SNEGSKA (reference sequence). The CDR3 covers 15 residues. DNA of the CDR3: TGCAGTGCTAGAGATCATAGGACAGGCGGCGGGCCCCAGTGCTTC. Translating gives CSARDHRTGGGPQCF.

This clonotype came up many times. The V gene is TRBV9, the J gene TRBJ2-7, with 7 nucleotides matching TRBD1. The CDR3 contains 15 residues. V lost 0 bases and J lost 4; bases outside the gene matches: 7. Germline assignment: CDR1 SGDLS and CDR2 YYNGEE. The CDR3 DNA follows: TGTGCCAGCAGCGTAGGGGCAGGGGGTGGTTACGAGCAGTACTTC. It translates to CASSVGAGGGYEQYF. The full variable domain, with the rest looked up from reference TRBV9 and TRBJ2-7, is DSGVTQTPKHLITATGQRVTLRCSPRSGDLSVYWYQQSLDQGLQFLIQYYNGEERAKGNILERFSAQQFPDLHSELNLSSLELGDSALYFCASSVGAGGGYEQYFGPGTRLTVT.

This clonotype was counted many times. This chain uses TRBV29-1 with TRBJ2-7; the match to TRBD2 covers 7 bases. The J segment lost 0 bases and the V segment lost 1 base, leaving 3 bases of the junction unmatched. Germline V lookup: CDR1 SQVTM, CDR2 ANQGSEA. The CDR3 totals 14 residues. CDR3 sequence reads: CSVEVAGVSYEQYF. The DNA of the CDR3 is TGCAGCGTTGAAGTGGCGGGAGTCTCCTACGAGCAGTACTTC.

This clonotype was counted many times. A much larger clone lies a single base off, so this may be a read error. V and J are TRBV19 and TRBJ1-3, with no clear D. Trimming pared 7 bases from V and 6 bases from J, leaving 16 bases between. The CDR3 contains 14 residues. Per the germline V gene, CDR1 is LNHDA and CDR2 is SQIVND (reference sequence). As DNA, the CDR3 is TGTGCCAGTAACGCTGGGGAGGAGGTAAACACCATATATTTT. It is translated as CASNAGEEVNTIYF.

The gene calls are TRBV9 and TRBJ2-7; TRBD1 aligns across 10 bases. Germline V CDR1 and CDR2: SGDLS, YYNGEE. The length of the CDR3 is 14 residues. The trim removed 4 bases at V and 6 bases at J, leaving 7 bases unmatched. CDR3 in amino acids: CASSPGQGGCEQYF. As DNA, the CDR3 is TGTGCCAGCAGCCCTGGACAGGGGGGTTGCGAGCAGTACTTC.

In this sample, this clonotype turned up many times. The CDR3 nucleotides read TGTGCCAGCAGCGCGTCAGGATTGGGCTATGGCTACACCTTC. As protein: CASSASGLGYGYTF. The chain recombines TRBV9 with TRBJ1-2; the D is unclear. Germline V gene lookup returns CDR1 SGDLS and CDR2 YYNGEE. Trimming removed 3 bases at V and 4 bases at J, with 13 bases between. This CDR3 contains 14 residues. The variable domain in full, completed from reference TRBV9 and TRBJ1-2, reads DSGVTQTPKHLITATGQRVTLRCSPRSGDLSVYWYQQSLDQGLQFLIQYYNGEERAKGNILERFSAQQFPDLHSELNLSSLELGDSALYFCASSASGLGYGYTFGSGTRLTVV.

This clonotype has a count of ten or more. The rearrangement joins TRBV4-1 to TRBJ2-3; D may be TRBD2 (5 bases). The CDR3 runs 18 residues. V dropped 0 bases and J dropped 8 bases, with 24 bases sitting between them. The V gene's germline CDR1 is MGHRA and CDR2 YSYEKL. The CDR3 sequence is CASSQERSIRTGLLTQYF. The CDR3 DNA follows: TGCGCCAGCAGCCAAGAAAGATCAATTCGGACTGGCCTACTTACGCAGTATTTT.

There are many counts of this clonotype. The rearrangement links TRBV5-5 to TRBJ1-6; tentatively, D is TRBD1 (6 bases). Trimming removed 3 bases from V and 9 bases from J, with 16 bases in between. The germline CDR1 and CDR2 sequences are SGHKS and YYEKEE (reference sequence). The CDR3 spans 15 residues. The CDR3 bases are TGTGCCAGCAGCTCCATGGGGACAACAGTTTCACCCCTCCACTTT. This gives the protein CASSSMGTTVSPLHF.

The chain links TRBV6-1 to TRBJ2-1, with D perhaps assigned TRBD1 or TRBD2 (6 bases each). The CDR3 loop spans 18 amino acids. Germline V lookup: CDR1 MNHNS, CDR2 SASEGT. Between the trimmed V and J ends, which lost 3 bases and 2 bases, there was a span of 20 bases. Here the CDR3 DNA reads TGTGCCAGCAGTGAGGGGAATACAGGGAGGAAACCCTACAATGAGCAGTTCTTC. Translated: CASSEGNTGRKPYNEQFF.

This clonotype was recorded at least ten times. CDR3 DNA: TGCAGTGCTACAGAAGGGGCCGCGGACACCATATATTTT. Its protein product is CSATEGAADTIYF. This chain connects TRBV20-1 to TRBJ1-3, with D possibly matching TRBD1 (5 bases). V was trimmed by 4 bases and J by 8 bases, leaving 15 bases between them. The V gene's germline CDR1 is DFQATT and CDR2 SNEGSKA (reference sequence). This CDR3 comprises 13 residues.

This clonotype was observed many times. DNA of the CDR3: TGTGCCAGCAGGTCTGGACAGCTCAATCAGCCCCAGCATTTT. Encoded protein: CASRSGQLNQPQHF. This rearrangement joins TRBV6-2 or TRBV6-3 to TRBJ1-5, with D perhaps TRBD1 (6 bases). The CDR3 has 14 residues. CDR1 is MNHEY, CDR2 SVGEGT, per germline. The V end lost 6 bases, the J end lost 3 bases, and 12 bases lay between the germline ends.

Regarding this clonotype: The final CDR3 position lacks the conserved phenylalanine or tryptophan, pointing to a likely read error. Because the CDR3's place on the DNA is in doubt, the DNA is left out and the CDR3 is given as listed by TCRdb. The chain uses TRBV6-6 and TRBJ2-7; the table's D gene call, TRBD2, was not cross checked with the DNA. The CDR3 has 12 residues if both end residues are counted. Germline V gene lookup returns CDR1 MNHNY and CDR2 SVGAGI (reference sequence). CDR3 region: CASSYEAGERDT.

This chain links TRBV7-3 with TRBJ1-5; D ambiguous. This CDR3 is 13 amino acids long. The germline V gene encodes CDR1 SGHTA and CDR2 FQGTGA. V lost 3 bases and J lost 5, with 8 bases in between. The CDR3 nucleotides read TGTGCCAGCAGCTTCGATTTATATCAGCCCCAGCATTTT. It specifies CASSFDLYQPQHF. The entire variable domain, with the rest obtained from reference TRBV7-3 and TRBJ1-5, is as follows: GAGVSQTPSNKVTEKGKYVELRCDPISGHTALYWYRQSLGQGPEFLIYFQGTGAADDSGLPNDRFFAVRPEGSVSTLKIQRTERGDSAVYLCASSFDLYQPQHFGDGTRLSIL.

V and J are TRBV7-8 and TRBJ1-1, with D tentatively TRBD1 (6 bases). V was cut by 5 bases and J by 1 base, with 23 bases left in between. There are 18 residues in the CDR3. Germline-derived CDR1 and CDR2 are SGHVS and FQNEAQ. CDR3 in DNA: TGTGCCAGCAGCCCAGCGTACCTTGGTACAGGGAAGAACACTGAAGCTTTCTTT. Residues: CASSPAYLGTGKNTEAFF. The full variable domain, its missing parts supplied by reference TRBV7-8 and TRBJ1-1, is GAGVSQSPRYKVAKRGQDVALRCDPISGHVSLFWYQQALGQGPEFLTYFQNEAQLDKSGLPSDRFFAERPEGSVSTLKIQRTQQEDSAVYLCASSPAYLGTGKNTEAFFGQGTRLTVV.

This CDR3 is CARSAGPGNTIYF. CDR3 in DNA: TGTGCCAGAAGCGCAGGGCCTGGAAACACCATATATTTT. This chain uses TRBV2 with TRBJ1-3, with a weak D call TRBD1 (5 bases). The CDR3 spans 13 residues. The ends were cut back, 9 bases at V and 2 bases at J, with 11 bases in the middle. Germline CDR1 and CDR2: SNHLY and FYNNEI.

The rearrangement links TRBV12-3 or TRBV12-4 to TRBJ1-3, with D maybe TRBD1 (5 bases). Trimming took off 8 bases at V and 0 bases at J, with 14 bases between the two ends. The CDR3 has 15 residues. The chain's CDR3 is CASSQGSNSGNTIYF. CDR3 nucleotides: TGTGCCAGCTCCCAGGGTTCAAACTCTGGAAACACCATATATTTT.

This rearrangement joins TRBV19 to TRBJ1-2; D gene uncertain. The germline V gene has CDR1 LNHDA and CDR2 SQIVND (reference sequence). The CDR3 length is 10 residues. Trimming pared 9 bases from V and 6 bases from J, leaving 8 bases between. In nucleotides, the CDR3 is TGTGCCAGCCGGGGTAATGGCTACACCTTC. It is translated as CASRGNGYTF. Supplemented by reference TRBV19 and TRBJ1-2, the full variable domain reads DGGITQSPKYLFRKEGQNVTLSCEQNLNHDAMYWYRQDPGQGLRLIYYSQIVNDFQKGDIAEGYSVSREKKESFPLTVTSAQKNPTAFYLCASRGNGYTFGSGTRLTVV.